This T cell receptor beta chain was found in a study of T cells in Graves' hyperthyroidism and ophthalmopathy. General study results and limits: A median around six months before onset, the model predicted ophthalmopathy. Stable hyperthyroidism was told apart from ophthalmopathy by a model built on 13 V-J features.

About this clonotype: The antigen is not known.

Regions amplified from RNA transcripts were the TCR beta CDR3 regions. Carried out on the TCR CDR3, a first-round RT-PCR used the HTBI primer set. TCRdb independently ran MiXCR on the multiplex PCR reads; one entry per CDR3 protein. Altogether 300,000 to 500,000 distinct CDR3 sequences are present, over 13% being singletons, with the ten largest covering 28%. The CDR3 is 13 amino acids. V was clipped by 5 bases and J by 6 bases; unmatched bases: 5. The germline gives CDR1 SNHLY, CDR2 FYNNEI. PBMCs were sourced from roughly 9.7 ml fresh peripheral blood. Sequencing used blood. The origin of this receptor is a man aged 45 to 65 with Graves' ophthalmopathy. The chain joins TRBV2 to TRBJ2-7; 9 positions match TRBD2. The CDR3 sequence: CASSPGLASEQYF. The CDR3 bases are TGTGCCAGCAGTCCGGGACTAGCTTCCGAGCAGTACTTC. The full variable domain, its missing parts supplied by reference TRBV2 and TRBJ2-7, is EPEVTQTPSHQVTQMGQEVILRCVPISNHLYFYWYRQILGQKVEFLVSFYNNEISEKSEIFDDQFSVERPDGSNFTLKIRSTKLEDSAMYFCASSPGLASEQYFGPGTRLTVT.